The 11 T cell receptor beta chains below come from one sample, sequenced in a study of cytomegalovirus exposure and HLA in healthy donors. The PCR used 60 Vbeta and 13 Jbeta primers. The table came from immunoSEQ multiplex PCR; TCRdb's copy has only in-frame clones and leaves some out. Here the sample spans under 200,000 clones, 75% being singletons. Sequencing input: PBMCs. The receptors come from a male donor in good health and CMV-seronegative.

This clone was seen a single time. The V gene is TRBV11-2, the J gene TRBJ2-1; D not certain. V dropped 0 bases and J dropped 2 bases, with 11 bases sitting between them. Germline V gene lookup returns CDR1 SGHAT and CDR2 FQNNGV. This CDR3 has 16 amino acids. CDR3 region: CASSLDPASTYNEQFF. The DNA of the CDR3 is TGTGCCAGCAGCTTAGATCCAGCGTCTACCTACAATGAGCAGTTCTTC. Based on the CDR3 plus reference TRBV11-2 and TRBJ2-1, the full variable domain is EAGVAQSPRYKIIEKRQSVAFWCNPISGHATLYWYQQILGQGPKLLIQFQNNGVVDDSQLPKDRFSAERLKGVDSTLKIQPAKLEDSAVYLCASSLDPASTYNEQFFGPGTRLTVL.

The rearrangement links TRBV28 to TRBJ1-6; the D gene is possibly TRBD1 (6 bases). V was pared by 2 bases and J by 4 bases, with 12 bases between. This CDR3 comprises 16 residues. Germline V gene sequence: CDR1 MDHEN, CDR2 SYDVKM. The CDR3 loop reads CASSLLTGTYNSPLHF. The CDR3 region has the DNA TGTGCCAGCAGTTTACTAACAGGGACATATAATTCACCCCTCCACTTT. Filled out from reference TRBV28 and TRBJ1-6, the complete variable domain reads DVKVTQSSRYLVKRTGEKVFLECVQDMDHENMFWYRQDPGLGLRLIYFSYDVKMKEKGDIPEGYSVSREKKERFSLILESASTNQTSMYLCASSLLTGTYNSPLHFGNGTRLTVT.

The CDR3 DNA sequence: TGTGCCAGCAGCCTATCGTGGGGGGAGCTGTTTTTT. Amino acids: CASSLSWGELFF. This chain joins TRBV7-2 and TRBJ2-2; unclear D gene. Germline CDR1 SGHTA, CDR2 FQGNSA. CDR3 length: 12 residues. Trimming pared 5 bases from V and 8 bases from J, leaving 9 bases between.

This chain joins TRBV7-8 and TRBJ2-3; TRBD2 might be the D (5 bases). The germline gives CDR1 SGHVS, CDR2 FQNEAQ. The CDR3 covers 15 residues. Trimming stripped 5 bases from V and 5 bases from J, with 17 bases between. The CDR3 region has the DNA TGTGCCAGCAGCCCTTGGACTGGCTCTGGAGATACGCAGTATTTT. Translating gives CASSPWTGSGDTQYF. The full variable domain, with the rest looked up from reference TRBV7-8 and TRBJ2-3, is GAGVSQSPRYKVAKRGQDVALRCDPISGHVSLFWYQQALGQGPEFLTYFQNEAQLDKSGLPSDRFFAERPEGSVSTLKIQRTQQEDSAVYLCASSPWTGSGDTQYFGPGTRLTVL.

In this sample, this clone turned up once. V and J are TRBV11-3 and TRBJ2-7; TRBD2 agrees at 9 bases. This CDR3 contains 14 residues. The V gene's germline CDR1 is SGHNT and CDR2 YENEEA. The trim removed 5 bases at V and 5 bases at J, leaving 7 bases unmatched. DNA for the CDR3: TGTGCCAGCAGCGTTAGCGGGAGCACCCACGAGCAGTACTTC. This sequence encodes CASSVSGSTHEQYF.

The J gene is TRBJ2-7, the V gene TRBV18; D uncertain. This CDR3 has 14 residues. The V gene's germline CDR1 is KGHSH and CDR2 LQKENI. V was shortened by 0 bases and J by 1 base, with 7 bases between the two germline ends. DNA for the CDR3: TGTGCCAGCTCACCACCGTTAGTTTCCTACGAGCAGTACTTC. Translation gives CASSPPLVSYEQYF. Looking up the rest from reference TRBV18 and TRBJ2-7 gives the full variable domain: NAGVMQNPRHLVRRRGQEARLRCSPMKGHSHVYWYRQLPEEGLKFMVYLQKENIIDESGMPKERFSAEFPKEGPSILRIQQVVRGDSAAYFCASSPPLVSYEQYFGPGTRLTVT.

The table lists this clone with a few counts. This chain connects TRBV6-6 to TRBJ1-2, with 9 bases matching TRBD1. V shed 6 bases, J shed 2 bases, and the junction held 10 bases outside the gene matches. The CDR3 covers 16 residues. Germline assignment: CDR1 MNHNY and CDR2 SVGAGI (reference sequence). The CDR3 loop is CASSRAGQGGNYGYTF. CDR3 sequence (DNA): TGTGCCAGCAGCCGGGCGGGACAGGGAGGCAACTATGGCTACACCTTC.

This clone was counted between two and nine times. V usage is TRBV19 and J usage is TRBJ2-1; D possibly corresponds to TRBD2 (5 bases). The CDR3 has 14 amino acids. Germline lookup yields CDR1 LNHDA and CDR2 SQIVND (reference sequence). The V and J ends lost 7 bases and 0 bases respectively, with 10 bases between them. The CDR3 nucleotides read TGTGCCAGTATGAGCGGATTCTCCTACAATGAGCAGTTCTTC. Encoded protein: CASMSGFSYNEQFF. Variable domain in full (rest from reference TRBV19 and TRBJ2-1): DGGITQSPKYLFRKEGQNVTLSCEQNLNHDAMYWYRQDPGQGLRLIYYSQIVNDFQKGDIAEGYSVSREKKESFPLTVTSAQKNPTAFYLCASMSGFSYNEQFFGPGTRLTVL.

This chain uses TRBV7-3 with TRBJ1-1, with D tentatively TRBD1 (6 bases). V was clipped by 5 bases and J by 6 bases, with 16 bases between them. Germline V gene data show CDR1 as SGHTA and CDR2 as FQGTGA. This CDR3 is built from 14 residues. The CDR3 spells CASSDDQGSSEAFF. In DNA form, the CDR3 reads TGTGCCAGCAGCGACGATCAGGGGTCCTCTGAAGCTTTCTTT. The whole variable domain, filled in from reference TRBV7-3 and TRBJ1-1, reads GAGVSQTPSNKVTEKGKYVELRCDPISGHTALYWYRQSLGQGPEFLIYFQGTGAADDSGLPNDRFFAVRPEGSVSTLKIQRTERGDSAVYLCASSDDQGSSEAFFGQGTRLTVV.

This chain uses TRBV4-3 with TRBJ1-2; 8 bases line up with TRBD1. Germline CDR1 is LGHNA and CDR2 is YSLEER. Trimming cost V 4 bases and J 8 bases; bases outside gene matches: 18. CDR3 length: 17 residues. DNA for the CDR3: TGCGCCAGCAGCCCGGGGGTGGGAGGCAGGGGGCGCAGGGGCTACACCTTC. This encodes CASSPGVGGRGRRGYTF.

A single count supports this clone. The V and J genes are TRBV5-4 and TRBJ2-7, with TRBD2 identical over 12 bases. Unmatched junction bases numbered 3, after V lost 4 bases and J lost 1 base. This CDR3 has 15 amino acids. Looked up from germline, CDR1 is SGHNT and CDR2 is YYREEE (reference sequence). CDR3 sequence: CASSGGLAGSYEQYF. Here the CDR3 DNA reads TGTGCCAGCAGCGGCGGACTAGCGGGGTCCTACGAGCAGTACTTC. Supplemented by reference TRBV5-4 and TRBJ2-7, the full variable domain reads ETGVTQSPTHLIKTRGQQVTLRCSSQSGHNTVSWYQQALGQGPQFIFQYYREEENGRGNFPPRFSGLQFPNYSSELNVNALELDDSALYLCASSGGLAGSYEQYFGPGTRLTVT.